The clone carrying this T cell receptor (beta chain) was seen ten or more times. Its antigen is still unknown. This record belongs to a study of T-cell reconstitution after alpha-beta-depleted transplantation in children. Study-level points and caveats: There were reportedly several hundred expanded graft clones from which alpha-beta T cells came about two months after transplant. Several patients had high TCRbeta diversity at day 60; it came from surviving recipient T cells and thymic progenitors. T-cell numbers and diversity one year post-transplant derived largely from freshly generated T cells.

Between the trimmed V and J ends, which lost 7 bases and 4 bases, there was a span of 20 bases. The CDR3 is made up of 16 amino acids. Unique molecular identifiers were incorporated during preparation of the TCRbeta library. TCRdb recomputed calls from the PCR reads with MiXCR, one row per CDR3 protein. Of roughly 180,000 distinct CDR3 sequences detected, around 10% appear once; the ten largest clones hold less than 15%. The chain uses TRBV12-3 or TRBV12-4 and TRBJ2-1; D ambiguous. The TCR comes from a boy between 2 and 15 years old with acute myeloid leukemia, due to receive a stem cell transplant. The source was PBMCs, collected before TCRalphabeta/CD19-depleted stem cell transplant. The CDR3 reads CASTPYTTQTYNEQFF. The CDR3 DNA reads TGTGCCAGCACCCCGTACACTACTCAGACTTACAATGAGCAGTTCTTC.